This T cell receptor beta chain derives from a study of shared clonotypes between healthy human individuals. Study-wide background: The people who gave samples were a couple of women and three men aged 18 to 49.

Trimming removed 0 bases from V and 5 bases from J; junction bases left unmatched: 8. The CDR3 covers 17 residues. Germline V CDR1 and CDR2: SGDLS, YYNGEE. The table came from immunoSEQ multiplex PCR; TCRdb's copy has only in-frame clones and leaves some out. Of about 640,000 clones in the sample, approximately 79% were seen once. In regard to this clone: What it binds is unknown.

Study-wide points: The study found lower generation probabilities in non-shared clonotypes than in those shared by all four donors. Larger estimated richness was generally recorded for naive subsets relative to memory subsets.

The sequenced sample was memory CD4+ T cells sorted from blood. Subset: CD45RA-negative fraction. This receptor was identified in a woman aged 30 to 39 in good health. The chain recombines TRBV9 with TRBJ2-2; 9 positions match TRBD2. CDR3 DNA: TGTGCCAGCAGCGTAGAAATAGCGGGAGCTGAAACCGGGGAGCTGTTTTTT. Amino acids: CASSVEIAGAETGELFF.